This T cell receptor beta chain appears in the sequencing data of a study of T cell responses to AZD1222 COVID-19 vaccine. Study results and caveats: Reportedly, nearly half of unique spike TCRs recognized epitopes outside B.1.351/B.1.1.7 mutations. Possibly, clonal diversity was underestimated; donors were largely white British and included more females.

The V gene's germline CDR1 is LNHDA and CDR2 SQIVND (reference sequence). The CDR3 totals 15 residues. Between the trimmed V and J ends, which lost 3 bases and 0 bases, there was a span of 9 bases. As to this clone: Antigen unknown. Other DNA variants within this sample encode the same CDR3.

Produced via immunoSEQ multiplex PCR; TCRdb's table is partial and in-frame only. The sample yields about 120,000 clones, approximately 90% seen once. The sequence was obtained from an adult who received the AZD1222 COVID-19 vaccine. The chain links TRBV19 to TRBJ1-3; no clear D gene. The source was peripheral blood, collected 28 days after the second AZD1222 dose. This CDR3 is CASSIGSFSGNTIYF. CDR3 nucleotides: TGTGCCAGTAGTATCGGCAGCTTCTCTGGAAACACCATATATTTT.